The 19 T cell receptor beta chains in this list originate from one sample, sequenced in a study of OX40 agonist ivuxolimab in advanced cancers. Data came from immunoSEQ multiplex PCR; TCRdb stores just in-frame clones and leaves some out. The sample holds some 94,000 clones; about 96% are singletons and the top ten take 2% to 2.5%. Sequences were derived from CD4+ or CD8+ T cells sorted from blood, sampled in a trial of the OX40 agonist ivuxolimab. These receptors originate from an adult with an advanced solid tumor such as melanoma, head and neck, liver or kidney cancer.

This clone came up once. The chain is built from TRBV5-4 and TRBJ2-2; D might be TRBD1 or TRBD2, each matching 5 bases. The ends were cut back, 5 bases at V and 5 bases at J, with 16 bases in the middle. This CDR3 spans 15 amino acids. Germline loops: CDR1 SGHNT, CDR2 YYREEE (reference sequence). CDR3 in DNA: TGTGCCAGCAGTCCCGGGCAGGGAGAGACCGGGGAGCTGTTTTTT. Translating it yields CASSPGQGETGELFF.

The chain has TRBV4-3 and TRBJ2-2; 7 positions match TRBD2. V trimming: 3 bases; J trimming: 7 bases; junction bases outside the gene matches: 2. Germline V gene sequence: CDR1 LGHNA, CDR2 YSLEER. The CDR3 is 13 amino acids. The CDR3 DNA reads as TGCGCCAGCAGCCAGGGGACTATCGGGGAGCTGTTTTTT. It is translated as CASSQGTIGELFF.

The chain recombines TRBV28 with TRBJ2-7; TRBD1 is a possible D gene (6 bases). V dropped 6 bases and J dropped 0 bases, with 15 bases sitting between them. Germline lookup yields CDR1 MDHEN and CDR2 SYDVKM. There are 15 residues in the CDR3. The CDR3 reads CASSRGQGSSYEQYF. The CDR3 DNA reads TGTGCCAGCAGCCGGGGCCAGGGGAGCTCCTACGAGCAGTACTTC.

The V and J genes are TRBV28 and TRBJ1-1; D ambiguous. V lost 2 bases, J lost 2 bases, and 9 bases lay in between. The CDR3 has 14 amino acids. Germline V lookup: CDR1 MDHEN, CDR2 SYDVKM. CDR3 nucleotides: TGTGCCAGCAGTTTACAGGTATTCAACACTGAAGCTTTCTTT. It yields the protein CASSLQVFNTEAFF.

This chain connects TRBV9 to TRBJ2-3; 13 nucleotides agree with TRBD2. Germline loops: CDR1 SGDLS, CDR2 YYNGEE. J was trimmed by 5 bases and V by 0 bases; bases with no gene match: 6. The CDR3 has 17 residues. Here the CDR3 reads CASSVETGLAGRDTQYF. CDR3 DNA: TGTGCCAGCAGCGTAGAGACGGGACTAGCGGGACGAGATACGCAGTATTTT.

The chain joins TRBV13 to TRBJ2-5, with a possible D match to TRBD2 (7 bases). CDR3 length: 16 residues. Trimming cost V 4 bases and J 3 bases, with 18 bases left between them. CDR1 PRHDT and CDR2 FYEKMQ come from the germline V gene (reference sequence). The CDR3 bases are TGTGCCAGCAGCTCCGCCGATGGGGGGGCCGAAGAGACCCAGTACTTC. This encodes CASSSADGGAEETQYF.

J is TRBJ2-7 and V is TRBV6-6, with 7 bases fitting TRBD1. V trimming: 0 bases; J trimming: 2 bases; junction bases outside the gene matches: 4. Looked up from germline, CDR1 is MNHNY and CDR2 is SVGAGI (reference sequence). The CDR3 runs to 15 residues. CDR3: CASSYSGQGAYEQYF. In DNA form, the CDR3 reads TGTGCCAGCAGTTACTCGGGGCAGGGGGCCTACGAGCAGTACTTC.

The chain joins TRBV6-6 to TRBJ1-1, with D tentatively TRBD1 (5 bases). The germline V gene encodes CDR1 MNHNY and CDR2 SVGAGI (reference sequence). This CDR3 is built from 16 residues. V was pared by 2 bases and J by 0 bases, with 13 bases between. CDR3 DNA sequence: TGTGCCAGCAGTTACGGGAGGGGCCCAATGAACACTGAAGCTTTCTTT. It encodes CASSYGRGPMNTEAFF.

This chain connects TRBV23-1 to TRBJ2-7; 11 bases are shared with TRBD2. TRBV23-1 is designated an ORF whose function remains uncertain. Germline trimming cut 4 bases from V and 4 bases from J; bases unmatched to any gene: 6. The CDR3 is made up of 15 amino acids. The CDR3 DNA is TGCGCCAGCAGTCTCACTAGCGGGAGAGTTTACGAGCAGTACTTC. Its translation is CASSLTSGRVYEQYF.

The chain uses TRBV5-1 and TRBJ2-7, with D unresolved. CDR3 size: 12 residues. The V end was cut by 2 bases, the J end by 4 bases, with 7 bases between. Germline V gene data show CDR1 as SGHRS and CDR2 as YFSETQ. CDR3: CASSFEGYEQYF. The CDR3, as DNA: TGCGCCAGCAGCTTCGAAGGATACGAGCAGTACTTC. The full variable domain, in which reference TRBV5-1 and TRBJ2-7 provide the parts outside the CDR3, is KAGVTQTPRYLIKTRGQQVTLSCSPISGHRSVSWYQQTPGQGLQFLFEYFSETQRNKGNFPGRFSGRQFSNSRSEMNVSTLELGDSALYLCASSFEGYEQYFGPGTRLTVT.

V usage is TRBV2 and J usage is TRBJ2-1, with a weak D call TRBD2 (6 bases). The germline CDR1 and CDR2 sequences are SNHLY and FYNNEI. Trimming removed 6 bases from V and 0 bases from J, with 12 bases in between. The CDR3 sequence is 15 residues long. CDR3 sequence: CASSPIAASYNEQFF. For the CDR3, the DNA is TGTGCCAGCAGCCCAATAGCGGCCTCCTACAATGAGCAGTTCTTC.

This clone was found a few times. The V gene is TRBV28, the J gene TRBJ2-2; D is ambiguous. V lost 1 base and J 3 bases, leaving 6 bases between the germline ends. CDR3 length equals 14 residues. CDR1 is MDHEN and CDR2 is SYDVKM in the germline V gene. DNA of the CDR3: TGTGCCAGCAGTTTATTCCGGGACACCGGGGAGCTGTTTTTT. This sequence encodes CASSLFRDTGELFF.

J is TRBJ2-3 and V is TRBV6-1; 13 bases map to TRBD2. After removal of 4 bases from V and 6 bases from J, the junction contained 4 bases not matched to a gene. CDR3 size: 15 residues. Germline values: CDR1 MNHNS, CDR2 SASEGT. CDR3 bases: TGTGCCAGCAGTGGACTAGCGGGGGGCCCCGATACGCAGTATTTT. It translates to CASSGLAGGPDTQYF.

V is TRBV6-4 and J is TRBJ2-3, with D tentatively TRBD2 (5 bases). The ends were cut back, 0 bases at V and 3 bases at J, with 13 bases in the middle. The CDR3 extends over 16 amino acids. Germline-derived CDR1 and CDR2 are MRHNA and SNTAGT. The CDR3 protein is CASSDSVSSSTDTQYF. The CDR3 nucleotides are TGTGCCAGCAGTGACTCGGTTTCTAGCAGTACAGATACGCAGTATTTT.

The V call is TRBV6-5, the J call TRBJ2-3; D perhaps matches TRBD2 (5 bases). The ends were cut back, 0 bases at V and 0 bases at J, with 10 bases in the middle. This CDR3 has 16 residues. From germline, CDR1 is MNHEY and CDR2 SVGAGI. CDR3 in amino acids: CASSYSSGPSTDTQYF. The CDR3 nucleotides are TGTGCCAGCAGTTACTCGAGCGGCCCTAGCACAGATACGCAGTATTTT.

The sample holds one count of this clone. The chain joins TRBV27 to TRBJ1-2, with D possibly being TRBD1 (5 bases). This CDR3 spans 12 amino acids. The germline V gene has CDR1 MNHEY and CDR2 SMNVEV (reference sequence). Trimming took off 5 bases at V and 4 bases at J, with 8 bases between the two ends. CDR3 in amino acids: CASSAGAYGYTF. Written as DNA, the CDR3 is TGTGCCAGCAGTGCCGGGGCCTATGGCTACACCTTC.

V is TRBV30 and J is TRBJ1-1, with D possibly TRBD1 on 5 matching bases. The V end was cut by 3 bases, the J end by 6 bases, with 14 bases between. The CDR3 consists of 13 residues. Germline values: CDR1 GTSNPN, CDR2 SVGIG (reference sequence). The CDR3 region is CAWSATGVAEAFF. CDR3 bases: TGTGCCTGGAGCGCCACGGGGGTGGCTGAAGCTTTCTTT.

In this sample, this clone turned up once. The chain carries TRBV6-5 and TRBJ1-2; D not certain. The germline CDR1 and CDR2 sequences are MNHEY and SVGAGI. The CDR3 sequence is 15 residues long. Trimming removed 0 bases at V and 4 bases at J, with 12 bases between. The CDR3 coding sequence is TGTGCCAGCAGTTACTCGGACGGCCACGCCTATGGCTACACCTTC. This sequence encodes CASSYSDGHAYGYTF.

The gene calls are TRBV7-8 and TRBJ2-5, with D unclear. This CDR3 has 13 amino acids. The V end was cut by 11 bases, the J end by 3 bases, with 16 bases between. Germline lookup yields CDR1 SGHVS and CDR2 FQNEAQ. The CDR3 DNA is TGTGCCGGGCAAGCCCCACCAAAAGAGACCCAGTACTTC. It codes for CAGQAPPKETQYF.